The present TCR beta chain was sequenced within a study of post-analysis software for immune sequencing data (dated by TCRdb to about 2015). The study in broad terms: Recorded disease courses included relapsing-remitting, secondary progressive and progressive-relapsing multiple sclerosis, with some patients lacking subtype annotation. Patient repertoires were compared against about a dozen previously published healthy control repertoires from donors aged 6 to 25 years. A subset of samples was prepared in parallel using single-end sample barcoding, then pooled and co-amplified after Illumina adapter ligation. Overall results and qualifications from the work: Normalized Chao1 diversity was significantly lower in multiple sclerosis patients than controls, suggesting substantial peripheral T-cell clonal expansion. Patients showed significantly higher frequencies than controls for a handful of TRBV segments, among them TRBV5-6, TRBV5-1 and TRBV20-1. The multiple sclerosis patient group was slightly younger than the control group. Direct clustering with F measure showed strong co-clustering of samples prepared in the same batch, prompting a batch-effect correction.

To demonstrate the VDJtools post-analysis software, TCR beta repertoires were profiled from the peripheral blood of 13 young patients with multiple sclerosis. Multiple sclerosis patients were children and adolescents aged roughly 6 to 15 years. Points on this clonotype: Its antigen is still unknown. One base away there is no much larger clone; base qualities are not given.

At the junction V is shortened by 3 bases and J by 4 bases, with 18 bases in between. The CDR1 and CDR2 encoded by the germline V gene (reference sequence) are SEHNR and FQNEAQ. Spanning cysteine to phenylalanine, the CDR3 consists of 16 amino acids. Only the CDR3 region is kept as DNA, spanning 48 bases read in frame from base 1. The library relied on PCR. The listed sequencing device is Illumina HiSeq 2500. Unique molecular identifiers were incorporated into TCR beta cDNA libraries to reduce PCR and sequencing biases. Some 500,000 cDNA molecules were obtained per 1 to 10 million input T cells, so each molecule approximated one T cell. The same protocol used for the earlier healthy control dataset was applied to prepare and sequence the patient libraries. Samples belonging to the same batch were prepared together, multiplexed and sequenced on a shared HiSeq lane. As for how the authors treated the data: MIGEC handled the raw barcoded reads, throwing out single-read molecular identifier groups before consensus assembly and CDR3 extraction. VDJtools was used for post-analysis of the clonotype tables, with diversity normalized by down-sampling every dataset to the smallest sample size. Repertoire overlap clustering matched CDR3 amino acid but not nucleotide sequences to correct batch-related cross-sample contamination. TCRdb handled the public reads itself, with Q25 trimming in fastp and clone calling in MiXCR, and kept productive beta chains. Rows matching on CDR3 protein sequence are summarized as one entry with the most common DNA and genes. These V and J calls originate from TCRdb's pipeline instead of the authors' own analysis. A total of under 650,000 distinct CDR3 sequences appear in this sample, roughly 47% of them only once. About 1.5% of the sample is held by the ten biggest clonotypes.

The sample taken for sequencing was blood. The clonotype was recovered from a girl between 5 and 17 years old with multiple sclerosis. The receptor chain draws on TRBV7-9 and TRBJ1-2; tentative D gene TRBD1, with 6 bases matching. The nucleotide sequence reads as follows: TGTGCCAGCAGCTTTCCCGTCGACAGGAGAAGCTATGGCTACACCTTC. This yields the protein CASSFPVDRRSYGYTF.